Described below is a single TCR beta chain sequence and its context. Its specificity is not known. Researchers amplified the TCR beta CDR3 regions from RNA transcripts. RT-PCR in the first round (using the HTBI primer set) targeted the TCR CDR3. TCRdb itself ran the multiplex PCR reads through MiXCR, one entry per CDR3 protein. The sample has hundreds of thousands of distinct CDR3 sequences, roughly 13% seen once. Each diagnosis drew on symptoms, thyroxine, TRAb, thyroid ultrasound and orbital computed tomography findings. The data were obtained in a study of T cells in Graves' hyperthyroidism and ophthalmopathy. General study points: Among thyroid clonotypes expanded above 0.001, most also appeared in blood. Ophthalmopathy was distinguished from stable hyperthyroidism by 13 V-J signatures.

The length of the CDR3 is 16 residues. Germline CDR1 reads SEHNR; CDR2 reads FQNEAQ (reference sequence). V was pared by 0 bases and J by 2 bases, with 12 bases between. This TCR came from a young woman with Graves' hyperthyroidism. The sequenced sample was blood. The chain carries TRBV7-9 and TRBJ2-3; TRBD1 might be the D (6 bases). CDR3 loop: CASSLAGQRSTDTQYF. In DNA form, the CDR3 reads TGTGCCAGCAGCTTAGCTGGACAGAGATCCACAGATACGCAGTATTTT.